This TCR beta chain appears in the sequencing data of a study of OX40 agonist ivuxolimab in advanced cancers. The wider study: Dose-escalation patients' cancers were hepatocellular carcinoma, melanoma, renal cell or head and neck cancer. At 65% to 90% male, the cohort had a mean age of about 60 years, ranging from roughly 20 to 90.

In the case of this clone: What it binds is not known.

General observations from the study: Antigen targets of the expanded peripheral T cells went undetermined. Within 6 weeks, CD4+ and CD8+ blood T cells expanded clonally at 0.1 to 3.0 mg/kg.

Assay: immunoSEQ multiplex PCR; the TCRdb copy retains only in-frame clones and omits some. Of around 60,000 clones in the sample, approximately 80% were seen once. CDR1 is LNHDA and CDR2 is SQIVND in the germline V gene (reference sequence). After removal of 5 bases from V and 5 bases from J, the junction contained 9 bases not matched to a gene. There are 16 residues in the CDR3. V is TRBV19 and J is TRBJ1-6, with TRBD1 matching over 7 bases. The receptor was derived from an adult with an advanced solid tumor such as melanoma, head and neck, liver or kidney cancer. Sequencing used CD4+ or CD8+ T cells sorted from blood, obtained in a trial of the OX40 agonist ivuxolimab. CDR3 protein: CASSDPGTDNNSPLHF. CDR3 DNA sequence: TGTGCCAGTAGTGATCCCGGGACAGATAATAATTCACCCCTCCACTTT.